These T cell receptor beta chains were read from a single sample in a study of blood T cell repertoires in COVID-19. Sequencing used immunoSEQ multiplex PCR; TCRdb keeps in-frame clones, though not all of them. The sample gives 70,000 or so clones, around 77% of which show up once; approximately 15% is in the top ten. The sample taken for sequencing was peripheral blood. These receptors all stem from a man aged 55 to 69 with acute or convalescent COVID-19. CDR3s include the opening cysteine and the closing phenylalanine or tryptophan. The order of the fields is J gene, V gene, D gene, clone size, CDR3 protein, CDR3 DNA. A D gene is named only where the DNA matches it firmly. Rows may omit the clone size; those that give it use once, few, many or a size class.

>TRBJ1-2|TRBV2|NA|NA
CASSPKVRHDNYGYTF
TGTGCCAGCAGTCCCAAGGTTAGACACGATAACTATGGCTACACCTTC
>TRBJ2-3|TRBV4-1|NA|NA
CASSQDGSRTDTQYF
TGCGCCAGCAGCCAAGACGGTTCTCGCACAGATACGCAGTATTTT
>TRBJ2-2|TRBV7-9|TRBD2|NA
CASSLVGLPTGELFF
TGTGCCAGCAGCTTAGTGGGACTACCCACCGGGGAGCTGTTTTTT
>TRBJ1-3|TRBV6-5|NA|NA
CASSYAGYSGNTIYF
TGTGCCAGCAGTTACGCAGGGTACTCTGGAAACACCATATATTTT
>TRBJ1-5|TRBV24-1|TRBD1|NA
CATSDRGQDSNQPQHF
TGTGCCACCAGTGACCGCGGACAGGACAGCAATCAGCCCCAGCATTTT
>TRBJ1-4|TRBV6-5|TRBD1|NA
CASSYSTGNEKLFF
TGTGCCAGCAGTTACTCGACAGGGAATGAAAAACTGTTTTTT
>TRBJ2-7|TRBV9|TRBD1|NA
CASNVDGTAYEQYF
TGTGCCAGCAACGTAGATGGGACAGCCTACGAGCAGTACTTC
>TRBJ2-7|TRBV7-2|NA|NA
CASSSRPQVGHYEQYF
TGTGCCAGCAGCTCCCGTCCCCAGGTGGGACACTACGAGCAGTACTTC
>TRBJ2-1|TRBV6-2/TRBV6-3|TRBD2|NA
CASSYEVGTSSYNEQFF
TGTGCCAGCAGTTACGAGGTGGGGACTAGCTCCTACAATGAGCAGTTCTTC
>TRBJ1-3|TRBV4-2|NA|once
CASSQDSTVGNTIYF
TGTGCCAGCAGCCAAGATAGTACAGTTGGAAACACCATATATTTT
>TRBJ2-3|TRBV4-1|NA|NA
CASSRAGQRADTQYF
TGCGCCAGCAGCCGGGCGGGACAGAGGGCAGATACGCAGTATTTT
>TRBJ2-5|TRBV2|TRBD1|NA
CASSEGRQGEETQYF
TGTGCCAGCAGTGAAGGTCGACAGGGGGAAGAGACCCAGTACTTC
>TRBJ1-2|TRBV7-9|NA|NA
CASSLDPGGGYTF
TGTGCCAGCAGCTTAGACCCCGGCGGTGGCTACACCTTC
>TRBJ1-5|TRBV7-2|NA|NA
CASSPRGSQPQHF
TGTGCCAGCAGCCCCAGGGGAAGTCAGCCCCAGCATTTT